This TCR beta chain stems from a study of T cell responses to AZD1222 COVID-19 vaccine. Whole-study results and caveats: Repertoire collection took place solely once the T cell response had peaked. Dominant at 160-218 and 743-854, vaccine-associated CD4 TCRs also spanned spike. Baseline seropositivity occurred in only 5 to 7 AZD1222 recipients.

Sequencing used immunoSEQ multiplex PCR; TCRdb keeps in-frame clones, though not all of them. The table lists tens of thousands of clones, about 80% of them singletons. Trimming shortened V by 1 base and J by 2 bases, and 6 bases separated the two germline ends. This CDR3 contains 14 residues. Germline V gene sequence: CDR1 SGHAT, CDR2 FQNNGV. As for this clone: Its antigen is unidentified.

The chain employs TRBV11-2 and TRBJ2-1, with D possibly matching TRBD2 (6 bases). Material: peripheral blood, obtained 28 days after the second AZD1222 dose. This TCR came from an adult who received the AZD1222 COVID-19 vaccine. CDR3 nucleotides: TGTGCCAGCAGCTTAGGGACTACCTACAATGAGCAGTTCTTC. Amino acids: CASSLGTTYNEQFF.